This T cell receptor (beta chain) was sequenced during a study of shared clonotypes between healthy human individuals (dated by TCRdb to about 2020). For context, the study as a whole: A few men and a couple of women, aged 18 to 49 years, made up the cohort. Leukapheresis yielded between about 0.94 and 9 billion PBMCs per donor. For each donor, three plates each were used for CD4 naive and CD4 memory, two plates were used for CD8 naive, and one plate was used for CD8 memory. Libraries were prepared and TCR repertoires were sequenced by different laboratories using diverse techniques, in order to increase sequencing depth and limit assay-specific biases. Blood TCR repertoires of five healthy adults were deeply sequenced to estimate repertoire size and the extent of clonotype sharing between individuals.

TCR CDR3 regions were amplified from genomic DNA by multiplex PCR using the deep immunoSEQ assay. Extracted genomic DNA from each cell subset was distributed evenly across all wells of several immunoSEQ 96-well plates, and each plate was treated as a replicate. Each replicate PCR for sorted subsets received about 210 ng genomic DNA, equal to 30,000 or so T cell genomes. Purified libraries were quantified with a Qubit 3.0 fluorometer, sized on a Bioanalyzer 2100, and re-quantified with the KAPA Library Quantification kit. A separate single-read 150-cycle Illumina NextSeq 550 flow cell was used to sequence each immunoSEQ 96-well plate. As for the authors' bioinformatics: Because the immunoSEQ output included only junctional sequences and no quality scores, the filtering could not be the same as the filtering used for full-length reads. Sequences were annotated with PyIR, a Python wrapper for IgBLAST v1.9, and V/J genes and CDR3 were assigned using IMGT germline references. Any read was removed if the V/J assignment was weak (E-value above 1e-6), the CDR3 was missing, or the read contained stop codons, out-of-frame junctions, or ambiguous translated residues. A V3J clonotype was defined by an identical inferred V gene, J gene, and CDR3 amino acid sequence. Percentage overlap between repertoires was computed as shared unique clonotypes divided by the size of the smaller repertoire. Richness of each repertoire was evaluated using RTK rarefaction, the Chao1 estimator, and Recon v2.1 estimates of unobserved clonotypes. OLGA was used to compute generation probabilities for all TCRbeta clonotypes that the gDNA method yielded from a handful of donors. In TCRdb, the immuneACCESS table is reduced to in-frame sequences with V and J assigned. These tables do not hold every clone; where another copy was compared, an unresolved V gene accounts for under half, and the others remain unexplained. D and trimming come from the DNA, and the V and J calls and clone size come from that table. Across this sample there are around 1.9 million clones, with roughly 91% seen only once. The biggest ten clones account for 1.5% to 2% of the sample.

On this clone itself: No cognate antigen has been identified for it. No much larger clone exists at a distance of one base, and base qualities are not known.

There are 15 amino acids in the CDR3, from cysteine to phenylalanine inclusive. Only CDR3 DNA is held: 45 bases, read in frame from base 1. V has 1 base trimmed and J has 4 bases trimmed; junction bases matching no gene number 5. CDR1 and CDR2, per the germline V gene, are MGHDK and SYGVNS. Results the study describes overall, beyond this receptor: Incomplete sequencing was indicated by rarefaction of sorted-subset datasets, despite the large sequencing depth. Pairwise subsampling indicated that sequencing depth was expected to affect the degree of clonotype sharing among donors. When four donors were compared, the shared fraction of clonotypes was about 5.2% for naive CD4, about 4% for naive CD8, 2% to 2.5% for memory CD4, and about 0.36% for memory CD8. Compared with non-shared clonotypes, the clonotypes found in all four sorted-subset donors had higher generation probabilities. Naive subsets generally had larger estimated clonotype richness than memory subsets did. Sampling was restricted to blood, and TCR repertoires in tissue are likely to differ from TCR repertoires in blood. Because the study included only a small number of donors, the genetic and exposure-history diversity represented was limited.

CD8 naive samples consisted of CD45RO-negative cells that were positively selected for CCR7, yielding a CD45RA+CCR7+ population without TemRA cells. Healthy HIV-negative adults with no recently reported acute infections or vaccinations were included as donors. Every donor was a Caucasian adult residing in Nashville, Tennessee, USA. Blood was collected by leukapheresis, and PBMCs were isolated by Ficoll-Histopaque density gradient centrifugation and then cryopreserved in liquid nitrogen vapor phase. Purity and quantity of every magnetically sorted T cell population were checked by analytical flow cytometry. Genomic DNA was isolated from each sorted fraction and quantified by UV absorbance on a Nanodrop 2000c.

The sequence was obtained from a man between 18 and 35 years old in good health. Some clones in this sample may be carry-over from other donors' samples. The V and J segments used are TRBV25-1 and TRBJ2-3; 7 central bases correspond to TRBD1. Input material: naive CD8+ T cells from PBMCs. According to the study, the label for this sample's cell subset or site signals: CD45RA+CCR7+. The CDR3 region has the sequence CASSELRQGADTQYF. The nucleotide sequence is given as TGTGCCAGCAGTGAATTGAGGCAGGGGGCAGATACGCAGTATTTT.